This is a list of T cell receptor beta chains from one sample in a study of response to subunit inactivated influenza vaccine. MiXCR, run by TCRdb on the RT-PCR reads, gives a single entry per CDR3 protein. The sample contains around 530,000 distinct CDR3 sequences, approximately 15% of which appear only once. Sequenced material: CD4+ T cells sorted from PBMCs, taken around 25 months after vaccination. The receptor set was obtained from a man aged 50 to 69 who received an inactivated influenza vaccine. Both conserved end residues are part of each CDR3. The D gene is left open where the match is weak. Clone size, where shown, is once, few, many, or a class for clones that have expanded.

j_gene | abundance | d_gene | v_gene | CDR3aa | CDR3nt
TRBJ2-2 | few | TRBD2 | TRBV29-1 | CSVPGLANTGELFF | TGCAGCGTTCCGGGACTAGCGAACACCGGGGAGCTGTTTTTT
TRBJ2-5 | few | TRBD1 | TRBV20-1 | CSAVPHRDSVKETQYF | TGCAGTGCCGTACCCCACCGGGACAGTGTGAAAGAGACCCAGTACTTC
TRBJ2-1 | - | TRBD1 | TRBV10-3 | CATRPQGAGSYNEQFF | TGTGCCACCAGGCCTCAGGGGGCGGGCTCCTACAATGAGCAGTTCTTC
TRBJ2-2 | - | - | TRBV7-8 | CASSFSGSGYTGELFF | TGTGCCAGCAGCTTTTCCGGTTCGGGGTACACCGGGGAGCTGTTTTTT
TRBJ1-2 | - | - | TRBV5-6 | CASSPEPIQPAGGYTF | TGTGCCAGCAGCCCTGAGCCTATACAGCCCGCCGGTGGCTACACCTTC
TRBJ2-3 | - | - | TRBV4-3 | CASGNTDTQYF | TGCGCCAGCGGAAACACAGATACGCAGTATTTT
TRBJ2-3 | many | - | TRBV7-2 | CASSWPGTQYF | TGTGCCAGCAGCTGGCCCGGTACGCAGTATTTT
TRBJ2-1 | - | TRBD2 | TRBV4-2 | CASSRDGTSGLYNEQFF | TGTGCCAGCAGCCGCGATGGGACTAGCGGGCTCTACAATGAGCAGTTCTTC
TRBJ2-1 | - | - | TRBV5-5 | CASSLEARSYNEQFF | TGTGCCAGCAGCTTGGAAGCGAGATCTTACAATGAGCAGTTCTTC
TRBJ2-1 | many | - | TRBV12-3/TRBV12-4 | CASSTTREPLPYNEQFF | TGTGCCAGCAGTACCACCCGGGAACCGCTTCCCTACAATGAGCAGTTCTTC
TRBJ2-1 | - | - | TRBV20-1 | CSATLQRVNSNEQFF | TGCAGTGCTACCCTACAGAGGGTCAATAGCAATGAGCAGTTCTTC
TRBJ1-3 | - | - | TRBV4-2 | CASSSGASSGNTIYF | TGTGCCAGCAGCTCAGGGGCGTCCTCTGGAAACACCATATATTTT
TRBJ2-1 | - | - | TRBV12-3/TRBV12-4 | CASSPRGDLSSYNEQFF | TGTGCCAGCAGTCCCCGTGGGGACCTGAGCTCCTACAATGAGCAGTTCTTC
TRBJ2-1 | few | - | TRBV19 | CASGTPIGSLGF | TGTGCCAGTGGCACCCCGATAGGGTCTCTAGGCTTC
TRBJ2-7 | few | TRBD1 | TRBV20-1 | CSASGTGFSYEQYF | TGCAGTGCTAGCGGGACAGGGTTCTCCTACGAGCAGTACTTC
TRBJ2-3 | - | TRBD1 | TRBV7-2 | CASSWDSKDTQYF | TGTGCCAGCAGCTGGGACAGTAAGGATACGCAGTATTTT